Listed here are 19 T cell receptor beta chains from one sample, sequenced in a study of blood T cell repertoires in COVID-19. Sequencing used immunoSEQ multiplex PCR; TCRdb keeps in-frame clones, though not all of them. The table lists about 52,000 clones, roughly 87% of them singletons, with about 16% in the top ten. Sequenced: peripheral blood. These TCRs come from a human donor with active COVID-19. The donor label of this sample is uncertain.

V gene TRBV7-4 combines with J gene TRBJ2-2; TRBD2 matches at 7 bases. Trimming took 5 bases from V and 4 from J; bases not matched to a gene: 16. This CDR3 spans 18 amino acids. The germline gives CDR1 SGHVT, CDR2 SQSDAQ. CDR3 bases: TGTGCCAGCAGCCCACTTCCCGGGGGACTACATATCACCGGGGAGCTGTTTTTT. Its translation: CASSPLPGGLHITGELFF.

A remark on this clone: At one end the junction does not follow the germline gene, possibly because of a read error. The chain uses TRBV7-2 and TRBJ2-7, with D possibly TRBD2 on 5 matching bases. This CDR3 has 13 amino acids. From germline, CDR1 is SGHTA and CDR2 FQGNSA. CDR3 amino acids: CASSLTRVAGPNF. DNA of the CDR3: TGTGCCAGCAGCCTGACTCGGGTGGCGGGCCCGAACTTC.

In its sample, this clone was seen a few times. The chain employs TRBV6-5 and TRBJ1-2; D uncertain. V was clipped by 0 bases and J by 5 bases, with 7 bases between them. The CDR3 extends over 13 amino acids. The germline V gene encodes CDR1 MNHEY and CDR2 SVGAGI. CDR3 amino acids: CASSYSNGYGYTF. Written as DNA, the CDR3 is TGTGCCAGCAGTTACTCGAACGGTTATGGCTACACCTTC.

The chain uses TRBV7-6 and TRBJ1-4, with 7 bases fitting TRBD1. The CDR3 consists of 18 residues. Unmatched junction bases numbered 13, after V lost 5 bases and J lost 1 base. The germline V gene has CDR1 SGHVS and CDR2 FNYEAQ. DNA of the CDR3: TGTGCCAGCAGCGTGGTCGAGACCTGGGACAGAACTAATGAAAAACTGTTTTTT. Its translation: CASSVVETWDRTNEKLFF.

The V and J genes are TRBV7-2 and TRBJ1-2; TRBD1 agrees at 8 bases. V shed 3 bases and J 6 bases; nucleotides not matched to a gene: 15. Per germline, CDR1 SGHTA and CDR2 FQGNSA. The CDR3 totals 17 residues. Here the CDR3 DNA reads TGTGCCAGCAGCTTCCTCTGGGCCGGACAGGGAGGGAATGGCTACACCTTC. Translating gives CASSFLWAGQGGNGYTF. The complete variable domain, with remaining parts taken from reference TRBV7-2 and TRBJ1-2, reads GAGVSQSPSNKVTEKGKDVELRCDPISGHTALYWYRQSLGQGLEFLIYFQGNSAPDKSGLPSDRFSAERTGGSVSTLTIQRTQQEDSAVYLCASSFLWAGQGGNGYTFGSGTRLTVV.

There are a few counts of this clone. The chain combines TRBV24-1 with TRBJ2-5, with TRBD2 matching over 9 bases. The CDR3 is 15 amino acids. Germline CDR1 reads KGHDR; CDR2 reads SFDVKD. V was pared by 2 bases and J by 2 bases, with 2 bases of the junction left unmatched. The CDR3 loop reads CATSDSSGGQETQYF. In nucleotides, the CDR3 is TGTGCCACCAGTGATTCGAGCGGGGGGCAAGAGACCCAGTACTTC.

The chain joins TRBV7-2 to TRBJ1-1, with D possibly being TRBD1 (6 bases). This CDR3 contains 16 residues. CDR1 SGHTA and CDR2 FQGNSA come from the germline V gene. V gave up 5 bases and J gave up 3 bases, with 19 bases separating them. This CDR3 reads CASSLFYRVADTEAFF. The CDR3, as DNA: TGTGCCAGCAGCCTCTTTTACAGGGTAGCCGACACTGAAGCTTTCTTT.

The gene calls are TRBV7-2 and TRBJ1-6; no reliable D call. The CDR3 totals 18 residues. The germline gives CDR1 SGHTA, CDR2 FQGNSA. V lost 5 bases and J lost 1, with 18 bases in between. The chain's CDR3 is CASSPIAWEKSYNSPLHF. In nucleotides, the CDR3 is TGTGCCAGCAGCCCAATCGCCTGGGAGAAGTCCTATAATTCACCCCTCCACTTT.

CDR3 in DNA: TGCGCCAGCAGCCAAGCTAGCGGGGGGGGTAATGAGCAGTTCTTC. It codes for CASSQASGGGNEQFF. The genes are TRBV4-3 and TRBJ2-1; 12 bases line up with TRBD2. CDR1 LGHNA and CDR2 YSLEER come from the germline V gene. Unmatched junction bases numbered 2, after V lost 1 base and J lost 7 bases. The CDR3 has 15 residues.

The chain couples TRBV18 to TRBJ2-7, with 8 positions matching TRBD1. Germline CDR1 and CDR2: KGHSH and LQKENI. The CDR3 consists of 15 residues. Unmatched junction bases numbered 9, after V lost 5 bases and J lost 3 bases. The CDR3 bases are TGTGCCAGCTCAGAAGGACAGGGAGAAATCTACGAGCAGTACTTC. It translates to CASSEGQGEIYEQYF. The full variable domain, with the rest looked up from reference TRBV18 and TRBJ2-7, is NAGVMQNPRHLVRRRGQEARLRCSPMKGHSHVYWYRQLPEEGLKFMVYLQKENIIDESGMPKERFSAEFPKEGPSILRIQQVVRGDSAAYFCASSEGQGEIYEQYFGPGTRLTVT.

The genes are TRBV9 and TRBJ2-3; tentatively, D is TRBD1 (6 bases). The V gene's germline CDR1 is SGDLS and CDR2 YYNGEE. V lost 0 bases to trimming and J lost 4 bases, with 15 bases between them. The CDR3 sequence is 16 residues long. The CDR3 DNA reads TGTGCCAGCAGCGTAGAGTGGGGACACGGACCAGATACGCAGTATTTT. Its translation is CASSVEWGHGPDTQYF.

The V and J genes are TRBV3-1 (or the pseudogene TRBV3-2) and TRBJ2-7; D is unclear. V lost 0 bases, J lost 5 bases, and 14 bases lay in between. This CDR3 is 15 amino acids long. Germline V gene data show CDR1 as LGHDT and CDR2 as YNNKEL (reference sequence). The CDR3 nucleotides read TGTGCCAGCAGCCAAGATCTGGTGGCGGCGAACGAGCAGTACTTC. Translated, it gives CASSQDLVAANEQYF.

The CDR3 bases are TGTGCCAGCAGTTACATGTTAAACTACGAGCAGTACTTC. This sequence encodes CASSYMLNYEQYF. The chain employs TRBV6-5 and TRBJ2-7; unclear D gene. This CDR3 comprises 13 residues. The V gene lost 2 bases and the J gene lost 3 bases, with 8 bases spanning the gap. The germline V gene encodes CDR1 MNHEY and CDR2 SVGAGI.

The chain uses TRBV21-1 and TRBJ2-1; the DNA was not used to check the table's D call, TRBD2. TRBV21-1 is marked as a pseudogene. The CDR3 runs 11 residues. The CDR3 spells CASSHPGGQFF. The CDR3 nucleotides are TGTGCCAGCAGCCATCCGGGGGGTCAGTTCTTC.

The V gene is TRBV14, the J gene TRBJ1-4, with 7 nucleotides matching TRBD1. CDR3 size: 15 residues. V lost 4 bases to trimming and J lost 8 bases; unmatched junction nucleotides: 10. CDR1 is SGHDN, CDR2 FVKESK, per germline. This chain's CDR3 is CASSRKGGYKEKLFF. The CDR3 region has the DNA TGTGCCAGCAGCCGGAAAGGGGGCTATAAGGAAAAACTGTTTTTT.

The chain has TRBV7-9 and TRBJ2-1; 7 nucleotides align to TRBD1. The junction had 4 bases not matched to a gene; V was cut back by 3 bases and J by 2 bases. The germline V gene has CDR1 SEHNR and CDR2 FQNEAQ (reference sequence). The CDR3 runs 15 residues. The DNA for the CDR3 is TGTGCCAGCAGCTTGCTGGACAGGACCTACAATGAGCAGTTCTTC. As protein: CASSLLDRTYNEQFF.

The chain combines TRBV19 with TRBJ1-1; no clear D. V lost 3 bases to trimming and J lost 1 base, with 15 bases between them. The CDR3 has 16 amino acids. Germline CDR1 reads LNHDA; CDR2 reads SQIVND (reference sequence). CDR3 loop: CASSIVMGSQNTEAFF. The CDR3 DNA reads as TGTGCCAGTAGTATTGTTATGGGCAGCCAGAACACTGAAGCTTTCTTT.

V gene TRBV7-2 combines with J gene TRBJ1-4, with 9 positions matching TRBD1. From germline, CDR1 is SGHTA and CDR2 FQGNSA. V was clipped by 3 bases and J by 4 bases; unmatched bases: 0. This CDR3 has 14 amino acids. This CDR3 reads CASSLDRGNEKLFF. CDR3 nucleotides: TGTGCCAGCAGCTTGGACAGGGGTAATGAAAAACTGTTTTTT.

The rearrangement links TRBV5-1 to TRBJ2-2; D not certain. Trimming left V 1 base short and J 2 bases short, with 9 bases between. The germline V gene encodes CDR1 SGHRS and CDR2 YFSETQ. The CDR3 is 15 amino acids. CDR3 in DNA: TGCGCCAGCAGCTTGTTTGGGCCAAACACCGGGGAGCTGTTTTTT. Its protein is CASSLFGPNTGELFF.